The T cell receptor beta chain under discussion was sequenced for a study of response to subunit inactivated influenza vaccine. The CDR3 spans 13 residues. V lost 9 bases and J lost 0, with 11 bases in between. CDR1 is KGHDR and CDR2 is SFDVKD in the germline V gene. By its share, this clonotype is medium-sized. Its antigen is currently unknown. Study conclusions and caveats: The study's authors posited that every seasonal influenza vaccination enlists few new T cells.

In TCRdb, the RT-PCR reads were re-called with MiXCR into one record per CDR3 protein. The table records roughly 500,000 distinct CDR3 sequences, about 17% of them present only once. The receptor was isolated from a man between 50 and 75 years old who received an inactivated influenza vaccine. The material sequenced was CD4+ T cells sorted from PBMCs, taken less than 30 months after vaccination. This sequence joins TRBV24-1 and TRBJ2-7; TRBD1 or TRBD2 may be the D gene (6 bases each). The CDR3 is CATGGDNSYEQYF. The CDR3 nucleotides are TGTGCCACCGGCGGGGACAACTCCTACGAGCAGTACTTC.